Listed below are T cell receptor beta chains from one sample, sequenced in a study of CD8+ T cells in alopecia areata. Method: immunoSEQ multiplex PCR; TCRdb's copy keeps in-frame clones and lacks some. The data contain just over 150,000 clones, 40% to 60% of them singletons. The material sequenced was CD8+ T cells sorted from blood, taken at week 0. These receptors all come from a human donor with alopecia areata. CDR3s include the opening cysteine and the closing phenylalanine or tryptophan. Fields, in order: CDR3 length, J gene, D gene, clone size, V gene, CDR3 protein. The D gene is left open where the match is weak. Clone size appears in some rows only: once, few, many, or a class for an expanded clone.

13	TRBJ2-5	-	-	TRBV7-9	CASSRDKPETQYF
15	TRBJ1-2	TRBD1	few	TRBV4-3	CASSQGRGQNYGYTF
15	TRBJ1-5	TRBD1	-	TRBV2	CASSADRGLRQPQHF
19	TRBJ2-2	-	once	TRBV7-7	CASSLEVVEGDSYTGELFF
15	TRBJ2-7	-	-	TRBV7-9	CASSSTDSTTSEQYF
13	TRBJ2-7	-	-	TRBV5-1	CASSYGSSWEQYF
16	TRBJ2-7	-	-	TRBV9	CASSVASVQGIHEQYF
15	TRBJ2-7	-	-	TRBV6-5	CASSYRMGASYEQYF
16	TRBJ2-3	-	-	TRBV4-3	CASSQATGHEADTQYF
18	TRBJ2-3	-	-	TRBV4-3	CASSQDPFRGRTTDTQYF
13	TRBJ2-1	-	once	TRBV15	CATSRDREDEQFF
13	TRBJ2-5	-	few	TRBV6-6	CASSTPGPETQYF
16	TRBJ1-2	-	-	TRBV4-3	CASSQDRGVGNYGYTF
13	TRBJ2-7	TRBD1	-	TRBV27	CASSDTGVDEQYF
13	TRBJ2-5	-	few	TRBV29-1	CSVVRRFQETQYF
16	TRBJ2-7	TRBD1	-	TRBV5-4	CASSFDGQASSYEQYF
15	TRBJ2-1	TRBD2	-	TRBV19	CASSPTSVAYNEQFF
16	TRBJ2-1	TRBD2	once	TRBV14	CASSQVPGGPGNEQFF
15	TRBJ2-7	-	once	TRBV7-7	CASSLYQAATYEQYF
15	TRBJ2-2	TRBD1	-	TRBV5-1	CASSYGTVNTGELFF
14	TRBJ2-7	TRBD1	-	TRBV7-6	CASSLKRQGYEQYF
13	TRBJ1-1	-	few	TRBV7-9	CASSLRGNTEAFF
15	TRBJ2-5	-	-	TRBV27	CASSSWGAGEETQYF
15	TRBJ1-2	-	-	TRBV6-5	CASSFRRGSNYGYTF
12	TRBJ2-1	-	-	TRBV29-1	CSEIDFNNEQFF
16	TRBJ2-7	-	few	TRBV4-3	CASSQGRVGPSYEQYF
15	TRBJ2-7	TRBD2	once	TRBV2	CASSDSGGGVYEQYF
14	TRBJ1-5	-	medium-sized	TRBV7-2	CASQEWADDQPQHF
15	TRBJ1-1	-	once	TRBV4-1	CASSQALGGNTEAFF
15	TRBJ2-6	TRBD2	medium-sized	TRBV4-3	CASSQPSGGANVLTF
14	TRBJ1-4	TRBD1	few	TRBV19	CASSSTGVDEKLFF
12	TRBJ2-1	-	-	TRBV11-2	CASSIGDNEQFF
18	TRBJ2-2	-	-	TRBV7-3	CASSLIKSQRRNTGELFF
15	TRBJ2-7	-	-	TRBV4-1	CASSQESGRGHEQYF
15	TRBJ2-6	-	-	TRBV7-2	CASSLRRSGANVLTF
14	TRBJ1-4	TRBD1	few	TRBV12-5	CASGEGQGIEKLFF
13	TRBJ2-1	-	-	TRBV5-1	CASSLNWGNEQFF
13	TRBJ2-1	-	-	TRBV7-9	CASSPHDLPEQFF
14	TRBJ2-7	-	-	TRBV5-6	CASSLVRSFGEQYF
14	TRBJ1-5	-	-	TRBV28	CATRGRGGNQPQHF
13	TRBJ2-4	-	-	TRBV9	CASSVGTGNIQYF
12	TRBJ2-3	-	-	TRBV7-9	CASSRATDTQYF
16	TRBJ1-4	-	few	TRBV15	CATSRDGEGTGEKLFF
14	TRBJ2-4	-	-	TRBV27	CASSSARVLDIQYF
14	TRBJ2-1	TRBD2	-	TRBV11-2	CASSSRGGGGEQFF
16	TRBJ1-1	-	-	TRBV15	CATSRVPGDLNTEAFF
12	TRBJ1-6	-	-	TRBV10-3	CAIRTANSPLHF
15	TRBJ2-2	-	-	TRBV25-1	CASSDTGKNTGELFF